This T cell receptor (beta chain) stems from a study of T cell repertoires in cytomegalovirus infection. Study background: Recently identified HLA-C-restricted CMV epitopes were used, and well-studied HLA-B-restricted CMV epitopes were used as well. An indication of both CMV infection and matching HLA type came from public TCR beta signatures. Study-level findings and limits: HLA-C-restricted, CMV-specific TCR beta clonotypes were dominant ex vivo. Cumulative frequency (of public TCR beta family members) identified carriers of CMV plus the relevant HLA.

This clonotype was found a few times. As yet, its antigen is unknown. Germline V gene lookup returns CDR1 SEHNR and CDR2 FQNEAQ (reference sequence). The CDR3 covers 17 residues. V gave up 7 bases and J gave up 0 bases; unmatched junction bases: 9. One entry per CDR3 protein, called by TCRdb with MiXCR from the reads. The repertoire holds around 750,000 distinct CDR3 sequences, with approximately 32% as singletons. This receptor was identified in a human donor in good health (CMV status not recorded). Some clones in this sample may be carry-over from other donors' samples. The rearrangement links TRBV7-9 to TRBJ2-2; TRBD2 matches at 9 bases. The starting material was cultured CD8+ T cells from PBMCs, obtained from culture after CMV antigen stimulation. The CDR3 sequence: CASTLRRGGTNTGELFF. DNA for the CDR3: TGTGCCAGCACCCTTAGGCGGGGGGGGACGAACACCGGGGAGCTGTTTTTT.